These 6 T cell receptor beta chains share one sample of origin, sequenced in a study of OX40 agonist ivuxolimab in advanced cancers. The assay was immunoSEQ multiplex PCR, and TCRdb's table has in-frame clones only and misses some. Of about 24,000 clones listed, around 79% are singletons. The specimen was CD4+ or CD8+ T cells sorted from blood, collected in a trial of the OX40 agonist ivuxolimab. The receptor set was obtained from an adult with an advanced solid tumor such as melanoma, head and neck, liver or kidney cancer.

Here the CDR3 reads CASSLQGANTEAFF. The CDR3 region has the DNA TGTGCCAGCAGTTTACAGGGGGCGAACACTGAAGCTTTCTTT. This chain joins TRBV28 and TRBJ1-1; the match to TRBD1 covers 8 bases. The CDR3 sequence is 14 residues long. V was pared by 2 bases and J by 1 base, with 0 bases of the junction left unmatched. Germline CDR1 MDHEN, CDR2 SYDVKM.

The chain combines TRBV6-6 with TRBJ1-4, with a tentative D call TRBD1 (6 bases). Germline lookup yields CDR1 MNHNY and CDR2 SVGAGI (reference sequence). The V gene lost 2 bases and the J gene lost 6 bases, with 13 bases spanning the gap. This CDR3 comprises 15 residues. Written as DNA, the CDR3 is TGTGCCAGCAGTTACCGGAGGGGGGGTTATGAAAAACTGTTTTTT. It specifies CASSYRRGGYEKLFF.

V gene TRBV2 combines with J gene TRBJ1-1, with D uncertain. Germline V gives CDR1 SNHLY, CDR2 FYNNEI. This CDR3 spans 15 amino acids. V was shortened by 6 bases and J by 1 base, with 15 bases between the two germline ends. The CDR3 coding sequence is TGTGCCAGCAGGGAGGGCCACATACAGAACACTGAAGCTTTCTTT. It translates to CASREGHIQNTEAFF.

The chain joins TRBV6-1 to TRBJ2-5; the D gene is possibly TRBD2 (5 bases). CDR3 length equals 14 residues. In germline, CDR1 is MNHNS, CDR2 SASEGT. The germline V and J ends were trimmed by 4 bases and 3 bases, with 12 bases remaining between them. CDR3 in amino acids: CASSVNGVKETQYF. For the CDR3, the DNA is TGTGCCAGCAGTGTTAACGGGGTAAAAGAGACCCAGTACTTC.

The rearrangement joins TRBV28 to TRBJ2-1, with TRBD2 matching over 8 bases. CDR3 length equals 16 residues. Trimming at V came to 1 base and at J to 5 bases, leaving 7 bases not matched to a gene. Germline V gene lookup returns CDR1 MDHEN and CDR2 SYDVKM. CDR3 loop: CASSLLSSGFNNEQFF. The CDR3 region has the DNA TGTGCCAGCAGTTTATTGTCTAGCGGGTTTAACAATGAGCAGTTCTTC.

This CDR3 is CASSYDGGRNTIYF. CDR3 DNA sequence: TGTGCCAGCAGTTACGACGGGGGAAGGAACACCATATATTTT. The chain links TRBV6-6 to TRBJ1-3; tentatively, D is TRBD1 (5 bases). The CDR3 is made up of 14 amino acids. V lost 2 bases, J lost 7 bases, and 12 bases lay in between. Germline-derived CDR1 and CDR2 are MNHNY and SVGAGI (reference sequence).